These T cell receptor beta chains were read from a single sample in a study of glioma-infiltrating T cells. TCRdb reanalysed the multiplex PCR reads using MiXCR and keeps one entry per CDR3 protein. The table lists around 4,800 distinct CDR3 sequences, approximately 34% of them singletons. The specimen was glioma tissue, nonneoplastic brain tissue, or PBMCs (not recorded which). The receptors shown here come from a human donor with low-grade glioma or glioblastoma, undergoing nonglioma brain surgery, or in good health (not recorded which). Each CDR3 is given with its conserved first and last residue.

v_gene,CDR3aa
TRBV6-1,CASSEWDRGNTEAFF
TRBV20-1,CSAPGEWLQETQYF
TRBV28,CASSFLRIQETQYF
TRBV4-1,CASSPTSRETQYF
TRBV7-6,CASSLVADEQFF
TRBV6-5,CANSYSRGDEQLF
TRBV28,CASQGGASTDTEYF
TRBV11-2,CASSLASTDTQYF
TRBV7-2,CASSLSVQETQYF
TRBV7-8,CASSPGAETYLYQETQYF
TRBV29-1,CSVEGNLYNEQFF
TRBV6-2/TRBV6-3,CASKPQGQNEQFF
TRBV7-3,CAISLTVGPDTQYF
TRBV7-9,CASSLATKNIQYF
TRBV14,CASSHLEGPTDTQYF
TRBV3-1,CASSQGATGDTEAFF
TRBV6-2/TRBV6-3,CASSLGGEAGELFF
TRBV2,CASRALGSSDTEAFF
TRBV6-2/TRBV6-3,CASTSVGYGYTF
TRBV4-1,CASSQDRGVNTEAFF
TRBV7-9,CASRRGAEDEQYF
TRBV28,CASSLLSQNNEALF
TRBV27,CASRPGQGFGETQYF
TRBV14,CASSQDLSGGPRLAQYF
TRBV6-2/TRBV6-3,CASALGGRGYTF
TRBV5-4,CASSFSEHPYNEQFF
TRBV29-1,CSVYVGWDYGYTF